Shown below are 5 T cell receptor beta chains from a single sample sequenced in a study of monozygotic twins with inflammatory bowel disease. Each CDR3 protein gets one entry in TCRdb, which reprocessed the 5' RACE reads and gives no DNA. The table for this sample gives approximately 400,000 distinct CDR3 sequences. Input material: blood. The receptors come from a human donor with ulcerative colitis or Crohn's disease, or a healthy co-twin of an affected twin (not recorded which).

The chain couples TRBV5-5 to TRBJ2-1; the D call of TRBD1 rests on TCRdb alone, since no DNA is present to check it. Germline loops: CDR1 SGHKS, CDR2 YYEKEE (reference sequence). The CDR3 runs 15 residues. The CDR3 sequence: CASSLVRGIYNEQFF. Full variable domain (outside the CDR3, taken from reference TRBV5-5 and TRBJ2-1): DAGVTQSPTHLIKTRGQQVTLRCSPISGHKSVSWYQQVLGQGPQFIFQYYEKEERGRGNFPDRFSARQFPNYSSELNVNALLLGDSALYLCASSLVRGIYNEQFFGPGTRLTVL.

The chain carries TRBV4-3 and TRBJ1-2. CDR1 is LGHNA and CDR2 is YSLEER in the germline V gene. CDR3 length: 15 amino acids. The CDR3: CASSQAGGGNYGYTF.

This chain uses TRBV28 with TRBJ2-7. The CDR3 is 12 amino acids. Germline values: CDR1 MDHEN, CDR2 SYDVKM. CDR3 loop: CASSLRLDEQYF.

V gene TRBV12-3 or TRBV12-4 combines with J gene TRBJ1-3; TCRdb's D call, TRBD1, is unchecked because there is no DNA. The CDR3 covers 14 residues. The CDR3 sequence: CASTSYGGGNTIYF.

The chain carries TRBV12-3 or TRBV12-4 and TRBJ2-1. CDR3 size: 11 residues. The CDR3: CASSPFLEQFF.